The 17 T cell receptor beta chains below come from one sample, sequenced in a study of cytomegalovirus exposure and HLA in healthy donors. Primers included in the PCR were 60 Vbeta and 13 Jbeta primers. Using immunoSEQ multiplex PCR, the repertoire was profiled, and TCRdb retains in-frame clones only, with some absent. The sample records 150,000 to 200,000 clones, about 62% being singletons. What was sequenced was PBMCs. These receptors were collected from a man between 35 and 55 years old in good health and CMV-seronegative.

The rearrangement links TRBV5-8 to TRBJ2-3; a weak D match, TRBD2 (6 bases). V was trimmed by 1 base and J by 3 bases, leaving 12 bases between them. CDR3 length equals 15 residues. Germline CDR1 SGHTS, CDR2 YDEGEE. This chain's CDR3 is CASSLMAGSTDTQYF. CDR3 in DNA: TGTGCCAGCAGCTTGATGGCGGGATCGACAGATACGCAGTATTTT. Drawing the rest from reference TRBV5-8 and TRBJ2-3, the complete variable domain is EAGVTQSPTHLIKTRGQQATLRCSPISGHTSVYWYQQALGLGLQFLLWYDEGEERNRGNFPPRFSGRQFPNYSSELNVNALELEDSALYLCASSLMAGSTDTQYFGPGTRLTVL.

The V call is TRBV28, the J call TRBJ1-2; 9 bases are shared with TRBD1. Looked up from germline, CDR1 is MDHEN and CDR2 is SYDVKM. The V gene end was trimmed by 4 bases and the J gene end by 7 bases; junction bases not matched to a gene: 7. The CDR3 runs 14 residues. Written as DNA, the CDR3 is TGTGCCAGCAGTTCCGGGACAGGGAATTTTGGCTACACCTTC. Amino acids: CASSSGTGNFGYTF.

This rearrangement joins TRBV4-2 to TRBJ2-3; 8 bases line up with TRBD1. The CDR3 has 16 residues. The V gene's germline CDR1 is LGHNA and CDR2 YNFKEQ. Trimming removed 0 bases from V and 5 bases from J; junction bases left unmatched: 7. The CDR3 reads CASSQEDREVKDTQYF. CDR3 DNA sequence: TGTGCCAGCAGCCAAGAGGACAGGGAGGTGAAAGATACGCAGTATTTT.

As to this clone: The junction differs from germline at one of its ends, possibly a read error. The gene calls are TRBV6-1 and TRBJ1-2; 8 bases map to TRBD1. Germline values: CDR1 MNHNS, CDR2 SASEGT. This CDR3 is 13 amino acids long. The CDR3 DNA follows: TGTGCCAGCAGTGCTTCAGGGGGCTATAGCTACACCTTC. Its protein is CASSASGGYSYTF.

The rearrangement uses TRBV5-1 and TRBJ2-5; the match to TRBD2 covers 7 bases. The closer fit of TRBJ2-7 to the DNA end suggests the J call may be wrong. The CDR3 extends over 16 amino acids. Per germline, CDR1 SGHRS and CDR2 YFSETQ. The CDR3 loop is CASTRGASGGSYEQYF. The CDR3 DNA follows: TGCGCCAGCACCAGAGGGGCTAGCGGAGGCTCCTACGAGCAGTACTTC.

This sequence joins TRBV5-1 and TRBJ1-1; D ambiguous. The CDR3 spans 15 residues. Germline loops: CDR1 SGHRS, CDR2 YFSETQ. The ends were cut back, 4 bases at V and 2 bases at J, with 15 bases in the middle. The CDR3 protein is CASSPRGGRNTEAFF. The CDR3 DNA sequence: TGCGCCAGCAGCCCGAGAGGTGGCAGAAACACTGAAGCTTTCTTT. The variable domain in full, completed from reference TRBV5-1 and TRBJ1-1, reads KAGVTQTPRYLIKTRGQQVTLSCSPISGHRSVSWYQQTPGQGLQFLFEYFSETQRNKGNFPGRFSGRQFSNSRSEMNVSTLELGDSALYLCASSPRGGRNTEAFFGQGTRLTVV.

Comments on this clone: The junction differs from germline at one of its ends, possibly a read error. The sample carries other DNA sequences with the same CDR3. The chain couples TRBV7-8 to TRBJ2-7, with TRBD2 matching over 7 bases. CDR1 and CDR2 (germline): SGHVS, FQNEAQ. CDR3 length: 15 amino acids. The chain's CDR3 is CASSGNAGLGLEQYF. The CDR3 coding sequence is TGTGCCAGCAGCGGAAATGCCGGGTTAGGACTAGAGCAATACTTC.

V and J are TRBV11-3 and TRBJ2-1; 10 nucleotides align to TRBD1. The CDR3 is 16 residues long. The J segment lost 4 bases and the V segment lost 4 bases, leaving 7 bases of the junction unmatched. Germline V gene sequence: CDR1 SGHNT, CDR2 YENEEA. The CDR3 DNA reads TGTGCCAGCAGCTATAGAGGGACAGGGGCATACAATGAGCAGTTCTTC. Translating it yields CASSYRGTGAYNEQFF.

J is TRBJ1-1 and V is TRBV14; D is unresolved. The CDR3 runs 15 residues. Trimming removed 3 bases from V and 11 bases from J, with 22 bases in between. The germline V gene has CDR1 SGHDN and CDR2 FVKESK. As DNA, the CDR3 is TGTGCCAGCAGCCAGGGCCCGTCTCAGCAAGGTAGGGCTTTCTTT. This sequence encodes CASSQGPSQQGRAFF.

The chain employs TRBV5-1 and TRBJ2-5; 7 positions agree with TRBD1. Germline lookup yields CDR1 SGHRS and CDR2 YFSETQ. This CDR3 region has 15 residues. The junction had 7 bases not matched to a gene; V was cut back by 4 bases and J by 1 base. The CDR3 sequence: CASSDRWDSQETQYF. In DNA form, the CDR3 reads TGCGCCAGCAGCGATAGATGGGACAGCCAAGAGACCCAGTACTTC.

This rearrangement joins TRBV6-1 to TRBJ2-3; D perhaps matches TRBD1 (6 bases). Trimming took off 7 bases at V and 6 bases at J, with 17 bases between the two ends. The CDR3 covers 14 residues. The germline V gene encodes CDR1 MNHNS and CDR2 SASEGT. The CDR3 spells CASNPIRGVDTQYF. In DNA, the CDR3 is TGTGCCAGCAATCCGATCAGGGGTGTCGATACGCAGTATTTT.

Concerning this clone itself: In the same sample, other DNA sequences code for this CDR3. The chain links TRBV30 to TRBJ2-3; TRBD2 might be the D (6 bases). CDR1 and CDR2 from the germline V gene are GTSNPN and SVGIG (reference sequence). CDR3 length equals 14 residues. Trimming removed 0 bases from V and 1 base from J, with 8 bases in between. CDR3 DNA: TGTGCCTGGAGTGTAAGGGAGGGCACAGATACGCAGTATTTT. Translating gives CAWSVREGTDTQYF.

The V gene is TRBV6-1, the J gene TRBJ1-1, with TRBD1 identical over 8 bases. J lost 0 bases, V lost 6 bases, and 6 bases had no gene match. Per germline, CDR1 MNHNS and CDR2 SASEGT. This CDR3 has 15 residues. The DNA of the CDR3 is TGTGCCAGCAGCGATCAGGGGGCGGTGAACACTGAAGCTTTCTTT. The encoded protein is CASSDQGAVNTEAFF.

This clone was observed a few times. This rearrangement joins TRBV5-8 to TRBJ2-1, with TRBD1 matching over 11 bases. The CDR3 runs 16 residues. Losses at the gene ends were 5 bases for V and 2 bases for J; bases not matched to a gene: 6. The V gene's germline CDR1 is SGHTS and CDR2 YDEGEE. The CDR3 spells CASSLLGQGAYNEQFF. CDR3 nucleotides: TGTGCCAGCAGTCTACTGGGACAGGGGGCCTACAATGAGCAGTTCTTC. Full variable domain (rest looked up from reference TRBV5-8 and TRBJ2-1): EAGVTQSPTHLIKTRGQQATLRCSPISGHTSVYWYQQALGLGLQFLLWYDEGEERNRGNFPPRFSGRQFPNYSSELNVNALELEDSALYLCASSLLGQGAYNEQFFGPGTRLTVL.

The table lists this clone with a count of one. This chain links TRBV28 with TRBJ1-5; D is perhaps TRBD1 (6 bases). Trimming removed 7 bases from V and 2 bases from J, with 12 bases in between. The CDR3 runs 14 residues. Germline assignment: CDR1 MDHEN and CDR2 SYDVKM. CDR3 protein: CASILGGGNQPQHF. CDR3 in DNA: TGTGCCAGCATCTTAGGGGGAGGCAATCAGCCCCAGCATTTT.

The chain has TRBV21-1 and TRBJ2-5; the D call in the table, TRBD1, was not verified against the DNA. TRBV21-1 is flagged as a pseudogene. The CDR3 has 19 residues. The chain's CDR3 is CASSKCLSGTAIIQETQYF. In DNA, the CDR3 is TGTGCCAGCAGCAAATGCCTGTCCGGGACAGCGATAATCCAAGAGACCCAGTACTTC.

This clone occurred a few times. The rearrangement joins TRBV20-1 to TRBJ1-2, with 8 bases identical to TRBD1. Trimming removed 5 bases from V and 6 bases from J; junction bases left unmatched: 2. CDR3 length: 11 amino acids. Per germline, CDR1 DFQATT and CDR2 SNEGSKA (reference sequence). Here the CDR3 DNA reads TGCAGTGCTCAGGGGGCGAATGGCTACACCTTC. Its translation is CSAQGANGYTF.